These T cell receptor beta chains were read from a single sample in a study of cytomegalovirus exposure and HLA in healthy donors. Data came from immunoSEQ multiplex PCR; TCRdb stores just in-frame clones and leaves some out. In the table there are under 200,000 clones, approximately 85% of which are singletons. The specimen was PBMCs. These receptors all come from a woman aged 50 to 65 in good health and CMV-seronegative. Both conserved end residues are part of each CDR3. The D gene is left open where the match is weak. Only part of the rows carry a size: once, few, many, or a class if the clone is expanded.

NA	NA	TRBJ2-5	TRBV20-1	11	CSARDLETQYF	TGCAGTGCCAGAGACCTCGAGACCCAGTACTTC
TRBD2	NA	TRBJ2-3	TRBV19	17	CASSIFFRLAGTDTQYF	TGTGCCAGTAGTATCTTTTTTCGGCTAGCGGGCACAGATACGCAGTATTTT
NA	NA	TRBJ1-1	TRBV19	12	CVTTASDTEAFF	TGTGTCACTACCGCGAGTGACACTGAAGCTTTCTTT
TRBD1	NA	TRBJ1-1	TRBV6-5	13	CASSKGQGTEAFF	TGTGCCAGCAGTAAGGGACAGGGAACTGAAGCTTTCTTT
NA	NA	TRBJ2-3	TRBV10-2	17	CASSELAARGTSDTQYF	TGCGCCAGCAGTGAGCTGGCCGCCAGGGGTACTTCAGATACGCAGTATTTT
TRBD2	NA	TRBJ2-7	TRBV28	15	CASSPLAGGAYEQYF	TGTGCCAGCAGTCCTCTAGCGGGAGGGGCTTACGAGCAGTACTTC
TRBD2	NA	TRBJ2-2	TRBV18	17	CASSPGTSGSPNGELFF	TGTGCCAGCTCTCCTGGGACTAGCGGGAGCCCCAACGGGGAGCTGTTTTTT
TRBD2	NA	TRBJ2-5	TRBV7-2	14	CASSPSGRGETQYF	TGTGCCAGCAGCCCTAGCGGGAGAGGGGAGACCCAGTACTTC
TRBD2	NA	TRBJ2-7	TRBV10-2	14	CASSGLAEGYEQYF	TGCGCCAGCAGTGGACTAGCGGAAGGCTACGAGCAGTACTTC
TRBD1	once	TRBJ1-2	TRBV30	13	CAWGQGVGYGYTF	TGTGCCTGGGGACAGGGTGTGGGCTATGGCTACACCTTC
TRBD1	NA	TRBJ2-5	TRBV6-1	15	CASSVPGQAGETQYF	TGTGCCAGCAGCGTTCCGGGACAGGCAGGAGAGACCCAGTACTTC
TRBD2	once	TRBJ2-1	TRBV5-4	15	CASSLSGIRGGEQFF	TGTGCCAGCAGCCTTAGCGGGATCCGCGGGGGTGAGCAGTTCTTC
TRBD1	NA	TRBJ2-7	TRBV18	14	CASSHIGTGGEQYF	TGTGCCAGCTCCCACATTGGGACAGGGGGCGAGCAGTACTTC
NA	few	TRBJ2-1	TRBV6-1	13	CASTKGLINEQFF	TGTGCCAGCACCAAGGGACTGATTAATGAGCAGTTCTTC
NA	once	TRBJ1-2	TRBV27	15	CASSLLGRGADGYTF	TGTGCCAGCAGTTTATTGGGACGGGGGGCTGATGGCTACACCTTC
TRBD2	NA	TRBJ2-3	TRBV7-9	15	CASSLTSGNPDTQYF	TGTGCCAGCAGCTTGACAAGCGGGAACCCAGATACGCAGTATTTT
NA	NA	TRBJ2-7	TRBV25-1	12	CASSESRGHQYF	TGTGCCAGCAGTGAATCGCGAGGCCATCAGTACTTC
NA	NA	TRBJ1-3	TRBV7-9	16	CASSLVSVNSGNTIYF	TGTGCCAGCAGCTTAGTATCAGTCAACTCTGGAAACACCATATATTTT
TRBD1	NA	TRBJ2-7	TRBV19	13	CASSKGQAYEQYF	TGTGCCAGTAGTAAAGGACAGGCGTACGAGCAGTACTTC
TRBD1	few	TRBJ1-3	TRBV7-2	13	CASSSGQGNTIYF	TGTGCCAGCAGCTCGGGACAGGGAAACACCATATATTTT
NA	NA	TRBJ1-4	TRBV4-1	15	CASSQDFQGLEKLFF	TGCGCCAGCAGCCAAGATTTTCAGGGCTTGGAAAAACTGTTTTTT
NA	few	TRBJ1-2	TRBV5-1	17	CASSLALVGTGNYGYTF	TGCGCCAGCAGCTTGGCTCTCGTGGGAACAGGAAACTATGGCTACACCTTC
TRBD2	few	TRBJ2-1	TRBV6-5	15	CASSRTSGRFNEQFF	TGTGCCAGCAGTCGGACTAGCGGGAGGTTCAATGAGCAGTTCTTC
TRBD1	NA	TRBJ1-2	TRBV2	14	CASSWGQINYDYTF	TGTGCCAGCAGCTGGGGACAGATTAACTATGACTACACCTTC
TRBD2	NA	TRBJ2-1	TRBV6-4	16	CASSDNGLAGWNEQFF	TGTGCCAGCAGTGACAACGGACTAGCGGGATGGAATGAGCAGTTCTTC
TRBD2	NA	TRBJ2-1	TRBV11-2	14	CASSRTSGSTEQFF	TGTGCCAGCAGCCGGACTAGCGGGAGTACTGAGCAGTTCTTC
NA	NA	TRBJ1-2	TRBV6-5	13	CASSSSFNYGYTF	TGTGCCAGCAGTAGCTCTTTTAACTATGGCTACACCTTC
TRBD2	NA	TRBJ2-5	TRBV5-1	15	CASSLLAGFQETQYF	TGCGCCAGCAGCTTACTAGCGGGGTTCCAAGAGACCCAGTACTTC
TRBD2	NA	TRBJ2-7	TRBV28	14	CASSPGGTPDEQYF	TGTGCCAGCAGTCCGGGGGGGACCCCGGATGAGCAGTACTTC
TRBD1	NA	TRBJ2-7	TRBV7-2	16	CASSLAGTGPTYEQYF	TGTGCCAGCAGCTTAGCGGGGACAGGCCCTACCTACGAGCAGTACTTC
TRBD1	NA	TRBJ2-2	TRBV7-3	15	CASRRGTGGTGELFF	TGTGCCAGCAGGAGGGGGACAGGGGGCACCGGGGAGCTGTTTTTT
NA	NA	TRBJ1-6	TRBV4-1	16	CASSQIWTAGDSPLHF	TGCGCCAGCAGCCAAATCTGGACAGCCGGTGATTCACCCCTCCACTTT
TRBD1	NA	TRBJ1-2	TRBV4-1	16	CASSQEVRTGGDGYTF	TGCGCCAGCAGCCAAGAAGTAAGAACAGGGGGAGATGGCTACACCTTC
NA	NA	TRBJ2-7	TRBV7-9	17	CASSLTTVSDSSYEQYF	TGTGCCAGCAGCTTAACGACAGTTTCCGACTCTTCCTACGAGCAGTACTTC
NA	NA	TRBJ1-1	TRBV5-6	15	CASSPRGKLNTEAFF	TGTGCCAGCAGCCCACGGGGAAAGTTAAACACTGAAGCTTTCTTT
TRBD1	NA	TRBJ2-7	TRBV4-1	15	CASSQAQRGLYEQYF	TGCGCCAGCAGCCAAGCCCAAAGGGGGCTATACGAGCAGTACTTC
NA	NA	TRBJ2-1	TRBV28	16	CASSLPGAQSRNEQFF	TGTGCCAGCAGTTTACCGGGAGCCCAAAGTCGCAATGAGCAGTTCTTC
NA	once	TRBJ1-2	TRBV27	13	CASSLEGHYGYTF	TGTGCCAGCAGTTTGGAGGGGCACTATGGCTACACCTTC
NA	few	TRBJ1-1	TRBV13	14	CASSMDRRNTEAFF	TGTGCCAGCAGCATGGACAGAAGGAACACTGAAGCTTTCTTT
NA	NA	TRBJ2-5	TRBV7-2	14	CASSLAGAHETQYF	TGTGCCAGCAGCTTAGCGGGGGCGCACGAGACCCAGTACTTC
NA	NA	TRBJ1-4	TRBV28	11	CASREGEKLFF	TGTGCCAGCAGGGAGGGTGAAAAACTGTTTTTT
NA	NA	TRBJ1-2	TRBV5-4	14	CASSPRRTNYGYTF	TGTGCCAGCAGCCCCCGGAGGACTAACTATGGCTACACCTTC
NA	NA	TRBJ1-2	TRBV6-1	15	CASSEGPKRNVGYTF	TGTGCCAGCAGTGAAGGTCCGAAGAGAAACGTGGGCTACACCTTC
NA	NA	TRBJ2-1	TRBV6-5	16	CASSLQGFGSYNEQFF	TGTGCCAGCAGTTTACAGGGTTTTGGCTCCTACAATGAGCAGTTCTTC
TRBD1	NA	TRBJ2-7	TRBV29-1	13	CSVLWDRGYEQYF	TGCAGCGTTTTATGGGACAGGGGGTACGAGCAGTACTTC
TRBD2	NA	TRBJ2-7	TRBV11-3	15	CASSSRTSGKYEQYF	TGTGCCAGCAGCTCCCGGACTAGCGGGAAGTACGAGCAGTACTTC
NA	once	TRBJ2-1	TRBV5-1	14	CASSQSGGYNEQFF	TGCGCCAGCAGCCAGAGCGGAGGCTACAATGAGCAGTTCTTC
TRBD2	NA	TRBJ2-1	TRBV12-5	17	CASGFLPLAGVGHEQFF	TGTGCTAGTGGTTTTCTCCCCCTAGCGGGAGTAGGGCATGAGCAGTTCTTC